Sequencing of this T cell receptor (beta chain) was carried out in a study of graft-versus-host responses after intestinal transplantation. In the study overall: Each of the recipients got a multivisceral, liver-intestinal, or isolated intestinal transplant.

Only in-frame clones appear in the TCRdb table, and some are missing; sequencing was by immunoSEQ multiplex PCR. The table records 70,000 to 95,000 clones, 90% of them present only once. Remarks on this clone: Its antigen is unknown.

Trimming at V came to 4 bases and at J to 0 bases, leaving 5 bases not matched to a gene. The CDR3 has 15 amino acids. Germline assignment: CDR1 LNHNV and CDR2 YYDKDF (reference sequence). The chain employs TRBV15 and TRBJ2-7; 8 positions agree with TRBD2. Source: unstimulated CD4+ T cells sorted from spleen or lymph node cells, taken before intestinal transplant. This clonotype was sampled from a human donor who received an intestinal transplant. The CDR3 sequence: CATSKPGLDSYEQYF. Here the CDR3 DNA reads TGTGCCACCAGCAAACCGGGACTAGACTCCTACGAGCAGTACTTC.